This T cell receptor (beta chain) was recorded in a study of T-cell memory formation after mild COVID-19. 5'RACE, which relied on constant-segment primers, yielded TCR alpha and TCR beta cDNA libraries carrying sample barcodes and UMIs. TCRdb reprocessed the 5' RACE reads via MiXCR and lists one record per CDR3 protein. The sample holds some 190,000 distinct CDR3 sequences, roughly 17% seen once. Points from the study as a whole: The appearance of some responding clones in pre-infection memory suggested that cross-reactive memory joined. Of the contracting clones, CD4+ ones lay mainly in CM and EM, and CD8+ ones in EMRA. Contracting clones from day 15 to 85 showed balanced CD4/CD8; later expanders favored CD4+.

On this clonotype itself: The antigen is undetermined.

Germline CDR1 is SGHTA and CDR2 is FQGTGA. V gave up 4 bases and J gave up 4 bases; unmatched junction bases: 6. The CDR3 has 14 residues. This chain joins TRBV7-3 and TRBJ1-1; TRBD1 matches 7 bases. Specimen: PBMCs or a T cell subset sorted from them (not recorded which). This TCR was sampled from an adult woman who had mild COVID-19 (a few samples of this study predate the infection). Cell type and time point are not known. The CDR3: CASSSQGEGTEAFF. DNA of the CDR3: TGTGCCAGCAGCTCCCAGGGGGAGGGCACTGAAGCTTTCTTT. Variable domain in full (rest from reference TRBV7-3 and TRBJ1-1): GAGVSQTPSNKVTEKGKYVELRCDPISGHTALYWYRQSLGQGPEFLIYFQGTGAADDSGLPNDRFFAVRPEGSVSTLKIQRTERGDSAVYLCASSSQGEGTEAFFGQGTRLTVV.